The next 3 T cell receptor beta chains were all read from a single sample in a study of cytomegalovirus exposure and HLA in healthy donors. Vbeta (60) and Jbeta (13) primers were used in the PCR. The protocol was immunoSEQ multiplex PCR, while the TCRdb copy is restricted to in-frame clones and leaves out a portion. The sample lists some 200,000 clones, about 89% occurring once. The sample was PBMCs. Every receptor here comes from a woman aged 18-29 years in good health and CMV-seronegative.

The chain links TRBV29-1 to TRBJ1-4; 8 nucleotides align to TRBD1. V shed 7 bases and J 4 bases; nucleotides not matched to a gene: 8. Looked up from germline, CDR1 is SQVTM and CDR2 is ANQGSEA. CDR3 length: 14 amino acids. CDR3: CSAVGQGYNEKLFF. In DNA form, the CDR3 reads TGCAGCGCCGTAGGACAGGGCTATAATGAAAAACTGTTTTTT.

V and J are TRBV2 and TRBJ2-4; TRBD1 agrees at 9 bases. This CDR3 comprises 12 residues. CDR1 is SNHLY and CDR2 is FYNNEI in the germline V gene. Trimming removed 7 bases from V and 7 bases from J; junction bases left unmatched: 2. The CDR3 spells CASNGQGNIQYF. The CDR3 DNA reads as TGTGCCAGCAATGGACAGGGGAACATTCAGTACTTC.

The rearrangement uses TRBV7-3 and TRBJ2-5, with a possible D match to TRBD2 (6 bases). The V end was cut by 0 bases, the J end by 7 bases, with 15 bases between. Germline lookup yields CDR1 SGHTA and CDR2 FQGTGA. The CDR3 loop spans 15 amino acids. The CDR3 DNA is TGTGCCAGCAGCTTAACCGGGACCCCCGGGGGGACCCAGTACTTC. Its translation is CASSLTGTPGGTQYF.